A selection of T cell receptor beta chains follows, all from one sample in a study of CD8+CD57+ T cells in acquired aplastic anemia. Using its own MiXCR run on the reads, TCRdb lists one record per CDR3 protein. Here the sample spans tens of thousands of distinct CDR3 sequences, less than 65% being singletons. The sequenced sample was sorted CD4+, CD8+, or CD8+CD57+ T cells (not recorded which) from PBMCs. These receptors were obtained from a human donor in good health, serving as a control. CDR3s include the opening cysteine and the closing phenylalanine or tryptophan. A D gene is named only where the DNA matches it firmly. Some rows have no size entry. The others give once, few or many, or a class for an expanded clone.

j_call d_call clone_size v_call cdr3_nt cdr3_aa
TRBJ2-5 NA few TRBV30 TGTGCCTGGAAGCGGGGGACAGCCCAAGAGACCCAGTACTTC CAWKRGTAQETQYF
TRBJ2-1 TRBD2 NA TRBV24-1 TGTGCCACCAGTGGTACTAGCGGGAGAATAGGTGAGCAGTTCTTC CATSGTSGRIGEQFF
TRBJ2-3 NA NA TRBV15 TGTGCCACCAGCAGAGAAGGGACTCGGAGCACAGATACGCAGTATTTT CATSREGTRSTDTQYF
TRBJ2-6 TRBD1 NA TRBV5-1 TGCGCCAGCAGCTCACAGGGGTCTGGGGCCAACGTCCTGACTTTC CASSSQGSGANVLTF
TRBJ1-2 NA many TRBV20-1 TGCAGTGCTGCAGAGCAGACAAACTATGGCTACACCTTC CSAAEQTNYGYTF
TRBJ2-7 NA NA TRBV20-1 TGCAGTGTCAAAATTGGAGCCTACGAGCAGTACTTC CSVKIGAYEQYF
TRBJ1-2 TRBD1 NA TRBV9 TGTGCCAGCAGTGAGACAGGGACCGATGGCTACACCTTC CASSETGTDGYTF
TRBJ2-5 TRBD1 NA TRBV9 TGTGCCAGCAGCGTAGCGCCGGACAGGCAAGAGACCCAGTACTTC CASSVAPDRQETQYF
TRBJ1-1 NA NA TRBV29-1 TGCAGCGTTGAAATGGGGTTTCGAACAGTTCGGGGGACTGAAGCTTTCTTT CSVEMGFRTVRGTEAFF
TRBJ1-2 NA once TRBV2 TGTGCCAGCAGAACCGGGACGCATGGCTACACCTTC CASRTGTHGYTF
TRBJ1-6 NA once TRBV24-1 TGTGCCACCAGTGATGCGGGGCAATCACCCCTCCACTTT CATSDAGQSPLHF
TRBJ2-7 NA many TRBV5-5 TGTGCCAGCAGCTTGGCCGGGGGCTTCGGCGAGCAGTACTTC CASSLAGGFGEQYF
TRBJ1-2 TRBD1 NA TRBV28 TGTGCCAGCAGCTTACTCGGGACAGGGAACTATGGCTACACCTTC CASSLLGTGNYGYTF
TRBJ1-1 NA NA TRBV29-1 TGCAGCGTTGAAGCGGCAGGAATTGAAGCTTTCTTT CSVEAAGIEAFF
TRBJ2-2 NA medium-sized TRBV10-1 TGCGCCAGCAGTGAAACCACGCCCGGGGAGCTGTTTTTT CASSETTPGELFF
TRBJ1-2 TRBD1 once TRBV19 TGTGCCAGCATAGGGCGACAGGGCTATGGCTACACCTTC CASIGRQGYGYTF
TRBJ2-7 NA NA TRBV15 TGTGCCACCAGCAGAGATCGGGGGAACTACGAGCAGTACTTC CATSRDRGNYEQYF
TRBJ1-2 NA NA TRBV25-1 TGTGCCAGCAAGGACGGAAACTATGGCTACACCTTC CASKDGNYGYTF
TRBJ2-7 NA many TRBV6-5 TGTGCCAGCAGTAACGGGGCCATTATCTACGAGCAGTACTTC CASSNGAIIYEQYF
TRBJ2-1 NA many TRBV5-4 TGTGCCAGCAGCGACGACACCCGGTTTGGATATGAGCAGTTCTTC CASSDDTRFGYEQFF
TRBJ1-1 TRBD1 few TRBV19 TGTGCCAGTAGTCTCCGACAGGGGAACACTGAAGCTTTCTTT CASSLRQGNTEAFF
TRBJ1-2 NA NA TRBV19 TGTGCTAGTCCTCTTGGCGGAGCCAACTATGGCTACACCTTC CASPLGGANYGYTF
TRBJ1-1 NA NA TRBV15 TGTGCCACCAGCAGCAAGACCGGGAACACTGAAGCTTTCTTT CATSSKTGNTEAFF
TRBJ2-5 TRBD2 many TRBV5-5 TGTGCCAGCAGCTTAATACTAGCGGGAGTCTCAGAGACCCAGTACTTC CASSLILAGVSETQYF
TRBJ2-5 NA NA TRBV5-1 TGCGCCATCCCGGGGCAGGGCCGGGAGACCCAGTACTTC CAIPGQGRETQYF
TRBJ1-1 NA NA TRBV2 TGTGCCAGCAGCAACAGGGCGAACACTGAAGCTTTCTTT CASSNRANTEAFF
TRBJ2-1 TRBD1 NA TRBV2 TGTGCCAGCAGTGTACGACAGGGCGCTGAGCAGTTCTTC CASSVRQGAEQFF
TRBJ1-1 NA NA TRBV6-6 TGTGCCAGCAGTTACGGCCGGATCTTT CASSYGRIF
TRBJ2-7 TRBD1 medium-sized TRBV24-1 TGTGCCACCAGTGATCGTCCTCCAGGGGGCCCCGACTACGAGCAGTACTTC CATSDRPPGGPDYEQYF
TRBJ2-5 NA NA TRBV7-8 TGTGCCAGCAGCTTAGGGGTCGGGGTCGGGGACCAGTACTTC CASSLGVGVGDQYF
TRBJ1-1 TRBD1 many TRBV6-5 TGTGCCAGCAGTTACGGGTGGACAGGAGTTAACACTGAAGCTTTCTTT CASSYGWTGVNTEAFF
TRBJ2-1 TRBD2 many TRBV23-1 TGCGCCAGCAGAGGCACCGCGGGACTAGCGATGAAATACTACAATGAGCAGTTCTTC CASRGTAGLAMKYYNEQFF
TRBJ1-2 NA NA TRBV10-3 TGTGCCATCAGTGAGGAAAGCGTTTATGGCTACACCTTC CAISEESVYGYTF
TRBJ2-1 TRBD1 NA TRBV2 TGTGCCAGCCCCGGGACAGGTCCCAATGAGCAGTTCTTC CASPGTGPNEQFF
TRBJ2-7 TRBD1 NA TRBV7-3 TGCGCCAGCAGCCGGGACAGGGTATCCATGGGGGAGCAGTACTTC CASSRDRVSMGEQYF
TRBJ2-5 NA NA TRBV15 TGTGCCACCAGCAGAGAGACCCAGTACTTC CATSRETQYF
TRBJ1-2 NA NA TRBV7-3 TGTGCCAGCAGCATCGGACAGACCTATGGCTACACCTTC CASSIGQTYGYTF
TRBJ1-3 NA few TRBV30 TGTGCCTGGAGGACAATCCCTGGAAACACCATATATTTT CAWRTIPGNTIYF
TRBJ2-1 TRBD2 medium-sized TRBV2 TGTGCCAGCAGTGAAAGGTGGGAGGGACTGCAGTTCTTC CASSERWEGLQFF
TRBJ1-2 NA NA TRBV2 TGTGCCAGCAGTGTTCGACGGGACACCTTC CASSVRRDTF
TRBJ1-1 NA few TRBV12-3/TRBV12-4 TGTGCCAGCAGTTTGGGGGCTTTTATGAGCACTGAAGCTTTCTTT CASSLGAFMSTEAFF
TRBJ2-1 NA NA TRBV29-1 TGCAGCGGGCCAATCAATGAGCAGTTCTTC CSGPINEQFF
TRBJ2-1 NA NA TRBV15 TGTGCCACCAGCAGAGCCCCACAGGGCAATGAGCAGTTCTTC CATSRAPQGNEQFF
TRBJ2-1 TRBD1 NA TRBV29-1 TGCAGCGTTGAAGATCGGGGACAGGGGGAAGGGGAGCAGTTCTTC CSVEDRGQGEGEQFF
TRBJ2-7 NA NA TRBV10-1 TGCGCCAGCAGTGACAGACTCTACGAGCAGTACTTC CASSDRLYEQYF
TRBJ2-1 TRBD2 NA TRBV7-7 TGTGCCAGCAGCCCGGGACTAGCGATCAATGAGCAGTTCTTC CASSPGLAINEQFF
TRBJ2-7 TRBD1 NA TRBV5-4 TGTGCCAGCAGCTGGGCCGGGACAGCGTTCTACGAGCAGTACTTC CASSWAGTAFYEQYF
TRBJ1-1 NA NA TRBV29-1 TGCAGCGTTGTCGGGGAGCCTGAAGCTTTCTTT CSVVGEPEAFF
TRBJ2-5 NA many TRBV3-1 TGTGCCAGCAGCCAAGATCGAGGCCAGAGGAACCAAGAGACCCAGTACTTC CASSQDRGQRNQETQYF
TRBJ1-6 NA NA TRBV10-3 TGTGCCACCCAGGGTAGAGTCGATAATTCACCCCTCCACTTT CATQGRVDNSPLHF
TRBJ2-7 NA medium-sized TRBV15 TGTGCCACCAGCAGAGATAGAAGAGCGGGCGAGCAGTACTTC CATSRDRRAGEQYF
TRBJ1-2 NA NA TRBV11-2 TGTGCCAGCAGCTTAGATCTGGTTGGCTACACCTTC CASSLDLVGYTF
TRBJ1-5 NA NA TRBV11-2 TGTGCCAGCAGCTTAGGCTTGGGCAGGGGTAATCAGCCCCAGCATTTT CASSLGLGRGNQPQHF
TRBJ1-1 NA NA TRBV10-3 TGTGCCACGTCAGGGATAATGAACACTGAAGCTTTCTTT CATSGIMNTEAFF
TRBJ2-7 TRBD1 many TRBV6-5 TGTGCCAGCAGTTCCGCCGGACAGGGTGGAATCATCTACTTC CASSSAGQGGIIYF
TRBJ2-1 NA many TRBV6-5 TGTGCCAGCAGTTACTCGTCAGGGATCAGTGAGCAGTTCTTC CASSYSSGISEQFF
TRBJ2-2 TRBD1 NA TRBV24-1 TGTGCCACCAGCAGCCCGGGACAGGTGAACACCGGGGAGCTGTTTTTT CATSSPGQVNTGELFF
TRBJ2-7 TRBD1 NA TRBV19 TGTGCCAGTAGTATCAGGACAGCCAGCTCTTGGACAGGCGTCTACGAGCAGTACTTC CASSIRTASSWTGVYEQYF
TRBJ1-2 NA few TRBV24-1 TGTGCCACCAGTGATGGGGATGGCTACACCTTC CATSDGDGYTF